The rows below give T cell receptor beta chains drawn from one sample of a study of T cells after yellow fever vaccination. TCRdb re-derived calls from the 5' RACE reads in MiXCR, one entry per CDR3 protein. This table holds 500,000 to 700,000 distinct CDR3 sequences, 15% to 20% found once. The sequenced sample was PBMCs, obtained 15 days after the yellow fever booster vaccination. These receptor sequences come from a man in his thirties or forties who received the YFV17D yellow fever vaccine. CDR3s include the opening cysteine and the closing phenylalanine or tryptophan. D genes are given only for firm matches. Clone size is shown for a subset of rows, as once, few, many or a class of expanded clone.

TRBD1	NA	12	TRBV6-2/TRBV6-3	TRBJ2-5	CASSTGGETQYF	TGTGCCAGCTCGACAGGGGGAGAGACCCAGTACTTC
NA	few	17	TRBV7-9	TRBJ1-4	CASSLPGGSATNEKLFF	TGTGCCAGCAGCTTACCCGGCGGATCCGCAACTAATGAAAAACTGTTTTTT
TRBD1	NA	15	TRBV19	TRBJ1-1	CASSPFAQGPTEAFF	TGTGCCAGTAGCCCTTTCGCACAGGGGCCCACTGAAGCTTTCTTT
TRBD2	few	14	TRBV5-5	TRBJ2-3	CASIRLAGYDTQYF	TGTGCCAGCATCCGACTAGCGGGCTACGATACGCAGTATTTT
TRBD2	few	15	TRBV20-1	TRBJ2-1	CSARVGGPGGNEQFF	TGCAGTGCTAGAGTGGGAGGGCCTGGAGGCAATGAGCAGTTCTTC
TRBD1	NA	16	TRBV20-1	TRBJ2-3	CCARDPRTGRVDTQYF	TGCTGTGCTAGAGATCCTCGGACAGGGCGTGTAGATACGCAGTATTTT
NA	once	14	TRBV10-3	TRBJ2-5	CAISESSGERTQYF	TGTGCCATCAGTGAGTCTTCAGGTGAGCGGACCCAGTACTTC
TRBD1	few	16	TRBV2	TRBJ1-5	CASSYRGITSNQPQHF	TGTGCCAGCAGCTACAGGGGGATCACTAGCAATCAGCCCCAGCATTTT
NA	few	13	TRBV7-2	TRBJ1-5	CASSPQMNQPQHF	TGTGCCAGCAGCCCTCAGATGAATCAGCCCCAGCATTTT
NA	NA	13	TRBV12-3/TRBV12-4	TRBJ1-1	CASSWTVSREAFF	TGTGCCAGCAGTTGGACAGTTTCGCGTGAAGCTTTCTTT
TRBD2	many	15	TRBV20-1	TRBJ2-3	CSAPTSGRGTDTQYF	TGCAGTGCTCCGACTAGCGGGAGAGGCACAGATACGCAGTATTTT
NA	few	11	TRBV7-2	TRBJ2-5	CATAKQETQYF	TGTGCCACCGCGAAACAAGAGACCCAGTACTTC
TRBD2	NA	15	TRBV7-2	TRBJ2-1	CASSLMASGNNEQFF	TGTGCCAGCAGCTTAATGGCTAGCGGGAACAATGAGCAGTTCTTC
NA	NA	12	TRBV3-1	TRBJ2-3	CASSQEGLKQYF	TGTGCCAGCAGCCAAGAGGGGTTGAAGCAGTATTTT
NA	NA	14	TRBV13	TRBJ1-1	CASRLRGREAEAFF	TGTGCCAGCAGGCTTCGAGGCAGGGAGGCTGAAGCTTTCTTT
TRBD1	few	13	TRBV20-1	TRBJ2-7	CSAYPGGRNEQYF	TGCAGTGCCTATCCAGGGGGTAGGAACGAGCAGTACTTC
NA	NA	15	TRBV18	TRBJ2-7	CASSPLPGQGYEQYF	TGTGCCAGCTCACCACTTCCGGGACAAGGCTACGAGCAGTACTTC
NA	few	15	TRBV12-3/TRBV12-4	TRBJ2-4	CATGAPGNLKNIQYF	TGTGCCACGGGGGCCCCAGGCAACCTTAAAAACATTCAGTACTTC
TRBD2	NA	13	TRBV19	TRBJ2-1	CASRERGYNEQFF	TGTGCCAGTAGAGAGCGGGGGTACAATGAGCAGTTCTTC
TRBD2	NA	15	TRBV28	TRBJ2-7	CASSLAGEGFYEQYF	TGTGCCAGCAGTCTAGCGGGAGAAGGATTCTACGAGCAGTACTTC
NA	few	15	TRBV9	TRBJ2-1	CASSVVGGGDNEQFF	TGTGCCAGCAGCGTAGTAGGGGGAGGGGACAATGAGCAGTTCTTC
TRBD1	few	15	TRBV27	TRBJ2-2	CASSFGDREAGELFF	TGTGCCAGCAGTTTTGGGGACAGGGAGGCCGGGGAGCTGTTTTTT
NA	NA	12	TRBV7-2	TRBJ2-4	CASSVGAFIQYF	TGTGCCAGCAGCGTCGGGGCATTTATTCAGTACTTC
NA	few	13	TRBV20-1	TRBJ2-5	CSASTAGTETQYF	TGCAGTGCTAGCACAGCAGGGACGGAGACCCAGTACTTC
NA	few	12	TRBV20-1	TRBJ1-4	CSARRQSEKLFF	TGCAGTGCTAGGAGACAGTCCGAAAAACTGTTTTTT
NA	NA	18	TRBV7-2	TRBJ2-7	CASSLAWENGRPLGEQYF	TGTGCCAGCAGCTTAGCCTGGGAAAACGGGCGTCCCTTGGGCGAGCAGTACTTC
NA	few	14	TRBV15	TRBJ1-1	CATSVHRGLTEAFF	TGTGCCACCAGCGTCCACCGGGGCCTCACTGAAGCTTTCTTT
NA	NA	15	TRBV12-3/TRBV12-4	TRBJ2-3	CASTLTGDITDTQYF	TGTGCCAGCACGCTCACCGGGGATATCACAGATACGCAGTATTTT
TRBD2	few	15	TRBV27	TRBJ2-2	CASSFVTGGTGELFF	TGTGCCAGCAGTTTTGTAACGGGAGGAACCGGGGAGCTGTTTTTT
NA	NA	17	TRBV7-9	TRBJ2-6	CASSLSELSSGANVLTF	TGTGCCAGCAGCTTAAGCGAGCTGTCCTCTGGGGCCAACGTCCTGACTTTC
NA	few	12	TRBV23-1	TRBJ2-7	CASSHMRYEQYF	TGCGCCAGCAGTCACATGCGCTACGAGCAGTACTTC
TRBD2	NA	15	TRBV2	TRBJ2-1	CASRWTSGPNNEQFF	TGTGCCAGCAGATGGACTAGCGGACCAAACAATGAGCAGTTCTTC